The sequence of this T cell receptor beta chain was determined in a study of blood T cell repertoires in COVID-19. The method was immunoSEQ multiplex PCR; TCRdb's version includes in-frame clones alone and lacks a portion of them. The sample lists some 400,000 clones, around 87% seen once, with 1% to 1.5% in the top ten. Looked up from germline, CDR1 is ENHRY and CDR2 is SYGVKD. This CDR3 contains 14 residues. Trimming removed 6 bases from V and 3 bases from J; junction bases left unmatched: 2. The specimen was PBMCs or T cells enriched from blood (not recorded which). The receptor comes from a man between 25 and 39 years old who had recovered from COVID-19. The V call is TRBV10-3, the J call TRBJ2-2; 9 bases match TRBD1. The DNA of the CDR3 is TGTGCCATCAGCAGACAGGGGGACACCGGGGAGCTGTTTTTT. Its translation: CAISRQGDTGELFF.